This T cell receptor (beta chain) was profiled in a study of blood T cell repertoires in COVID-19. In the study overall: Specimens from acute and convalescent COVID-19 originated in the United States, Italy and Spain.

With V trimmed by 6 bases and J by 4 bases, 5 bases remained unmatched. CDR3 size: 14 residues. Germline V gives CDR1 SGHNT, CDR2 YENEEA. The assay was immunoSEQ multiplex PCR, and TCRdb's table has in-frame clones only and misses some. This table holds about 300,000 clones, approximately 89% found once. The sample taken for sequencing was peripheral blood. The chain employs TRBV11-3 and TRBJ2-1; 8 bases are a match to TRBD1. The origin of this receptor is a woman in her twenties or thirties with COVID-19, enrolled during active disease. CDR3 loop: CASRDREIYNEQFF. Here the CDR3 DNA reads TGTGCCAGCAGGGACAGGGAAATATACAATGAGCAGTTCTTC.